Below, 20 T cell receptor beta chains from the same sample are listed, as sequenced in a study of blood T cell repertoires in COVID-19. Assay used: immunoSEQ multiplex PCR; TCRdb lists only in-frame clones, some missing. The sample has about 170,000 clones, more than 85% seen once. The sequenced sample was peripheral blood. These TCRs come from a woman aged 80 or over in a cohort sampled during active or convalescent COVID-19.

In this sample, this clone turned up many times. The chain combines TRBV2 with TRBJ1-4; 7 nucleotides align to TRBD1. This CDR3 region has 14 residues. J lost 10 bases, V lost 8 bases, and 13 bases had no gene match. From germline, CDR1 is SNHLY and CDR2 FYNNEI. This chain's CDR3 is CASSETGRFGKLFF. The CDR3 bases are TGTGCCAGCTCCGAGACAGGGAGGTTTGGAAAACTGTTTTTT. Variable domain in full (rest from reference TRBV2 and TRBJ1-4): EPEVTQTPSHQVTQMGQEVILRCVPISNHLYFYWYRQILGQKVEFLVSFYNNEISEKSEIFDDQFSVERPDGSNFTLKIRSTKLEDSAMYFCASSETGRFGKLFFGSGTQLSVL.

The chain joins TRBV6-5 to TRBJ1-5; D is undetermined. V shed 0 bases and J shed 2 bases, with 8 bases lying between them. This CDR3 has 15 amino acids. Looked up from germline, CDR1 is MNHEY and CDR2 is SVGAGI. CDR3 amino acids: CASSYSGVGNQPQHF. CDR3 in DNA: TGTGCCAGCAGTTACTCGGGAGTCGGCAATCAGCCCCAGCATTTT.

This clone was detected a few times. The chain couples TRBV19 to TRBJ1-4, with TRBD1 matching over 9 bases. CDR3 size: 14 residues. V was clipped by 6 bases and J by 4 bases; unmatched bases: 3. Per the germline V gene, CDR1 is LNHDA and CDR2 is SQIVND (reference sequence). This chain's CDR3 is CASSDRGINEKLFF. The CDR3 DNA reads TGTGCCAGTAGCGACAGGGGGATTAATGAAAAACTGTTTTTT.

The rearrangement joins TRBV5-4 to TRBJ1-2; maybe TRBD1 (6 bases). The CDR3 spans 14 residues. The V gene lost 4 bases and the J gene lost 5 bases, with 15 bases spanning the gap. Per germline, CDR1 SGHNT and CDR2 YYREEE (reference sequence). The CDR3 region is CASSTGTSVYGYTF. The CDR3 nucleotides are TGTGCCAGCAGCACCGGGACATCCGTATATGGCTACACCTTC.

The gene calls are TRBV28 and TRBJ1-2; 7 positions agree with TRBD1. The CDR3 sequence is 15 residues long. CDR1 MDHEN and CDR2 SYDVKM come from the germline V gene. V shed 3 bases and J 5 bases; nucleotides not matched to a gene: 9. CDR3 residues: CASSFPPGRGYGYTF. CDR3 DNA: TGTGCCAGCAGTTTCCCCCCGGGCAGGGGGTATGGCTACACCTTC.

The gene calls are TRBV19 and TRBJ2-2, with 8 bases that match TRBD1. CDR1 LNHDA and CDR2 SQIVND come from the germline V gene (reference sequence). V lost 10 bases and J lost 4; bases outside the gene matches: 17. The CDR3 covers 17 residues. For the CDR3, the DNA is TGTGCCACCACAGTAGGGCGGCAGGGGGCGGTCACCGGGGAGCTGTTTTTT. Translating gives CATTVGRQGAVTGELFF.

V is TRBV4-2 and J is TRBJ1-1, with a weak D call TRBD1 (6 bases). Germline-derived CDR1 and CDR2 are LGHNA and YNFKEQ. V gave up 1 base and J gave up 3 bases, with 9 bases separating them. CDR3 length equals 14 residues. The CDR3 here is CASSQGPGDTEAFF. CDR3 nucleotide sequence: TGTGCCAGCAGCCAAGGTCCAGGGGACACTGAAGCTTTCTTT.

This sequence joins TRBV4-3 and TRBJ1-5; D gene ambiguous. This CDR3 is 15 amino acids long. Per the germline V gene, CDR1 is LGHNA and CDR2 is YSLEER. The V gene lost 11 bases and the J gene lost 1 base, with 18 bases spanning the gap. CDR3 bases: TGCGCCCAACCTCCTAGGATGTCGAGCAATCAGCCCCAGCATTTT. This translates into CAQPPRMSSNQPQHF.

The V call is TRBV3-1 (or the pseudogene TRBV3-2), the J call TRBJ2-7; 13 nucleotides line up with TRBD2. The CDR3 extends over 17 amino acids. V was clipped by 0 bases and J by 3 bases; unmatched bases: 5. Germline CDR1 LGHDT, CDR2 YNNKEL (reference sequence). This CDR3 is CASSQDGTSGTIYEQYV. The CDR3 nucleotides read TGTGCCAGCAGCCAAGATGGGACTAGCGGGACGATCTACGAGCAGTACGTC.

This chain's CDR3 is CASSMEGGLYGYTF. For the CDR3, the DNA is TGTGCCAGCAGCATGGAAGGGGGTCTCTATGGCTACACCTTC. V is TRBV9 and J is TRBJ1-2; TRBD1 is a possible D gene (6 bases). The CDR3 is 14 residues long. CDR1 is SGDLS and CDR2 is YYNGEE in the germline V gene. V was shortened by 4 bases and J by 4 bases, with 14 bases between the two germline ends.

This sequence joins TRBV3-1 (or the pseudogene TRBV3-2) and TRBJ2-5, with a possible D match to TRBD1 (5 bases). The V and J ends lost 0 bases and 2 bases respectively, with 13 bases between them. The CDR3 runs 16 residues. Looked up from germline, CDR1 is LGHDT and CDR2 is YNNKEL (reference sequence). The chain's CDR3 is CASSQDLSRTQETQYF. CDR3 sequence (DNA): TGTGCCAGCAGCCAAGATCTTAGTCGGACACAAGAGACCCAGTACTTC.

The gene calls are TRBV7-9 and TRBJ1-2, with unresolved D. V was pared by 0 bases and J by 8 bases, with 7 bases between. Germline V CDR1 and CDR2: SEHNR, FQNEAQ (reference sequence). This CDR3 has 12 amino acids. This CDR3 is CASSLAVEGYTF. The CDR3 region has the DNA TGTGCCAGCAGCTTAGCAGTGGAGGGCTACACCTTC.

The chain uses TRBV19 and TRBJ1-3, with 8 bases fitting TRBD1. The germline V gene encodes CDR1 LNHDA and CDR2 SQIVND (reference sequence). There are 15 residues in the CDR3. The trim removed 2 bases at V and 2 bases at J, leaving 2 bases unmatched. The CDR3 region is CASSIRTGTGNTIYF. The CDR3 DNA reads TGTGCCAGTAGTATACGGACAGGGACTGGAAACACCATATATTTT.

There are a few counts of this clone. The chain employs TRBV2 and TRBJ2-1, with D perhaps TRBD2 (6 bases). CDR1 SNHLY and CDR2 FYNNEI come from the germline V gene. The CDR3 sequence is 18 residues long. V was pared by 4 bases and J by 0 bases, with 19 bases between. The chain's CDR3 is CASSVPEDYLLSYNEQFF. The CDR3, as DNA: TGTGCCAGCAGTGTCCCCGAGGACTACCTCCTCTCCTACAATGAGCAGTTCTTC.

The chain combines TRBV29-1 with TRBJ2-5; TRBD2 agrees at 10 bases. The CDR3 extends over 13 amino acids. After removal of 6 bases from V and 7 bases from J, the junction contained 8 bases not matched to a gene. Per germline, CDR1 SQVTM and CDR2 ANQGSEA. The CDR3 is CSVRLAGPGTQYF. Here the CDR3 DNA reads TGCAGCGTCCGACTAGCGGGCCCAGGGACCCAGTACTTC. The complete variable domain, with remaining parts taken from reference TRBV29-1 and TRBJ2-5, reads SAVISQKPSRDICQRGTSLTIQCQVDSQVTMMFWYRQQPGQSLTLIATANQGSEATYESGFVIDKFPISRPNLTFSTLTVSNMSPEDSSIYLCSVRLAGPGTQYFGPGTRLLVL.

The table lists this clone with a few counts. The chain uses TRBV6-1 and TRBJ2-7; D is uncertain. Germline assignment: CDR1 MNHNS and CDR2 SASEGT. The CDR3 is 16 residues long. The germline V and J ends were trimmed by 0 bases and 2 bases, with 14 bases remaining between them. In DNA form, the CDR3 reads TGTGCCAGCAGTGAAGCGACGTCGTGGAGCACCTACGAGCAGTACTTC. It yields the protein CASSEATSWSTYEQYF.

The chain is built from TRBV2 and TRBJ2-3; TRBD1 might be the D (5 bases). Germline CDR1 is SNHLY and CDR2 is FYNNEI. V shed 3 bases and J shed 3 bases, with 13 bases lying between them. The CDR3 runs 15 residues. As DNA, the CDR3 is TGTGCCAGCAGTGACGGCCAGGGTAAGACAGATACGCAGTATTTT. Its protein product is CASSDGQGKTDTQYF.

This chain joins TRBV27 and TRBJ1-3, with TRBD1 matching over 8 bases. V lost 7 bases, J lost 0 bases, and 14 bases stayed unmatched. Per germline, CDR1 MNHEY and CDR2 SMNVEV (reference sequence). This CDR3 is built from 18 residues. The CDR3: CASTTPSGQGNSGNTIYF. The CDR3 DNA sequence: TGTGCCAGCACCACACCATCCGGACAGGGAAACTCTGGAAACACCATATATTTT.

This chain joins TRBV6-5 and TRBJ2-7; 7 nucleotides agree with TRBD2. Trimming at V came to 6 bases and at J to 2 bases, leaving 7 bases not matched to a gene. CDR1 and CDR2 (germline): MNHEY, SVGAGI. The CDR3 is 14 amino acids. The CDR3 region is CASSKERGPYEQYV. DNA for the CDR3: TGTGCCAGCAGCAAAGAGCGGGGCCCCTACGAGCAGTACGTC.

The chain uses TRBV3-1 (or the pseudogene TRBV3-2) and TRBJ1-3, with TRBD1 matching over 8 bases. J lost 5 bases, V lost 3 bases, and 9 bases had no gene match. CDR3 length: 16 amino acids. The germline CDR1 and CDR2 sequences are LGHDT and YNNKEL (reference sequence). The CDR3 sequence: CASSHSGGTGRNTIYF. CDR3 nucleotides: TGTGCCAGCAGCCACTCAGGCGGGACAGGCAGAAACACCATATATTTT.